Listed here are 4 T cell receptor beta chains from one sample, sequenced in a study of early T cells in non-severe SARS-CoV-2 infection (dated by TCRdb to 2020 to 2023). The library was generated by 5' RACE. TCRdb records NextSeq 500 as the sequencer. TCRdb reran the public reads through fastp at Q25 and MiXCR, keeping productive beta chains. Rows with one shared CDR3 protein collapse into an entry with the most common genes and DNA. Present in this sample are some 87,000 distinct CDR3 sequences, roughly an eighth of which were seen just once. The ten largest clones represent roughly 1.4% of the sample. The sample comprised whole blood. The receptor source for this set is an adult who was a healthcare worker with PCR-confirmed SARS-CoV-2 infection or an uninfected control (not recorded which).

This clonotype has only a few counts. V gene TRBV2 combines with J gene TRBJ2-3, with D possibly TRBD1 on 5 matching bases. Germline V gives CDR1 SNHLY, CDR2 FYNNEI. This CDR3 contains 14 residues. With 10 bases removed from V and 2 bases from J, the gap between germline ends came to 16 bases. Here the CDR3 reads CATHKGSSTDTQYF. CDR3 coding DNA: TGTGCCACGCACAAGGGGTCATCCACAGATACGCAGTATTTT.

Ten or more counts support this clonotype. The rearrangement joins TRBV3-1 to TRBJ2-7; 8 bases are a match to TRBD2. V dropped 4 bases and J dropped 4; count of bases not matched to a gene: 9. The CDR3 sequence is 15 residues long. Germline V gene lookup returns CDR1 LGHDT and CDR2 YNNKEL (reference sequence). The CDR3 loop reads CASSPLASGGYEQYF. For the CDR3, the DNA is TGTGCCAGCAGCCCCCTTGCAAGCGGGGGATACGAGCAGTACTTC.

This clonotype was observed at least ten times. The chain joins TRBV11-2 to TRBJ2-7; D remains ambiguous. Germline V lookup: CDR1 SGHAT, CDR2 FQNNGV. CDR3 length: 13 residues. The V gene lost 2 bases and the J gene lost 3 bases, with 8 bases spanning the gap. The CDR3 sequence: CASSLLKNYEQYF. In DNA, the CDR3 is TGTGCCAGCAGCTTACTAAAAAACTACGAGCAGTACTTC.

This clonotype was seen a handful of times. The chain is built from TRBV19 and TRBJ1-2; 7 nucleotides align to TRBD1. The J segment lost 7 bases and the V segment lost 7 bases, leaving 18 bases of the junction unmatched. This CDR3 region has 16 residues. Looked up from germline, CDR1 is LNHDA and CDR2 is SQIVND (reference sequence). The CDR3 is CASNDRRPTGASGYTF. The CDR3 DNA reads TGTGCCAGTAACGATCGCCGGCCCACAGGGGCGAGTGGCTACACCTTC.